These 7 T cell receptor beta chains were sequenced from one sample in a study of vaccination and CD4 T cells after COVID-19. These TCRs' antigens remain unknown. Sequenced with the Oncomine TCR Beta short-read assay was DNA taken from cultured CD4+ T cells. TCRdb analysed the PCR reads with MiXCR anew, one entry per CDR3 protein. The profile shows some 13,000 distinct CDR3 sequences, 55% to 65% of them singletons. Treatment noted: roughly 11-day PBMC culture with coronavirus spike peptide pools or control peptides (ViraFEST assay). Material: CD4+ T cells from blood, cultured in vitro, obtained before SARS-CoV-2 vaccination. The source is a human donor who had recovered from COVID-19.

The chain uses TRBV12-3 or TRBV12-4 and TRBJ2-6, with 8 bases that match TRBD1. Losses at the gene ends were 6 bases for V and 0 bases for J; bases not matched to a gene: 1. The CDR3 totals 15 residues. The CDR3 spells CASRDRDSGANVLTF. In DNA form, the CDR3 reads TGTGCCAGCAGGGACAGGGACTCTGGGGCCAACGTCCTGACTTTC.

The CDR3 coding sequence is TGTGCCAGCAGCTTGGACAGGGTACTTTCTCAGCCCCAGCATTTT. Its protein product is CASSLDRVLSQPQHF. The genes are TRBV7-8 and TRBJ1-5; 8 positions match TRBD1. CDR3 length equals 15 residues. The ends lost 3 bases at V and 6 bases at J; junction bases unmatched: 7. Germline CDR1 is SGHVS and CDR2 is FQNEAQ.

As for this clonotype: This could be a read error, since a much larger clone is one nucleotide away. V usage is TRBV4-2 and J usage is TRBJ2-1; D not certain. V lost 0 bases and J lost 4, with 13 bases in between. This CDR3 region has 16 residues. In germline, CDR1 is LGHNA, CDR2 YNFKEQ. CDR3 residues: CASSQDSLVEYNEQFF. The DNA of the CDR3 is TGTGCCAGCAGCCAAGATAGTCTAGTCGAGTACAATGAGCAGTTCTTC.

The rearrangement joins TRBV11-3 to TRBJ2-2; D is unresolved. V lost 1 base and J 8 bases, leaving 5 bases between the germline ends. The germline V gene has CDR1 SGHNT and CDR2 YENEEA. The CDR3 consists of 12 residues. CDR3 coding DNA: TGTGCCAGCAGCTTAGCAGTTGGGGAGCTGTTTTTT. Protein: CASSLAVGELFF.

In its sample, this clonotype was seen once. The CDR3, as DNA: TGTGCCAGCACCGAGGAGGGCGGGAGCTCCTACAATGAGCAGTTCTTC. Translating it yields CASTEEGGSSYNEQFF. The chain uses TRBV6-1 and TRBJ2-1; 7 positions match TRBD2. CDR3 size: 16 residues. CDR1 and CDR2 (germline): MNHNS, SASEGT. After removal of 7 bases from V and 0 bases from J, the junction contained 9 bases not matched to a gene.

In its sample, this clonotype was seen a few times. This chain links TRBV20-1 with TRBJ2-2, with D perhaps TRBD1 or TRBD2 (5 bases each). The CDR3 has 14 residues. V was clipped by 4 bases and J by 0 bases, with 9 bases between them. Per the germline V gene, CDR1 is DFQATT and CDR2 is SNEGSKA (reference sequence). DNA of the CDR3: TGCAGTGCTAAGCTGGGACCGAACACCGGGGAGCTGTTTTTT. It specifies CSAKLGPNTGELFF.

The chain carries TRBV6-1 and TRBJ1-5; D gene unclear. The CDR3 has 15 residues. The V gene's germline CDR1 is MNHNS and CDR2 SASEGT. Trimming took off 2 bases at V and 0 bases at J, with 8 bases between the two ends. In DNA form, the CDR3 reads TGTGCCAGCAGTGAAATGCGTTATAGCAATCAGCCCCAGCATTTT. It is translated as CASSEMRYSNQPQHF.